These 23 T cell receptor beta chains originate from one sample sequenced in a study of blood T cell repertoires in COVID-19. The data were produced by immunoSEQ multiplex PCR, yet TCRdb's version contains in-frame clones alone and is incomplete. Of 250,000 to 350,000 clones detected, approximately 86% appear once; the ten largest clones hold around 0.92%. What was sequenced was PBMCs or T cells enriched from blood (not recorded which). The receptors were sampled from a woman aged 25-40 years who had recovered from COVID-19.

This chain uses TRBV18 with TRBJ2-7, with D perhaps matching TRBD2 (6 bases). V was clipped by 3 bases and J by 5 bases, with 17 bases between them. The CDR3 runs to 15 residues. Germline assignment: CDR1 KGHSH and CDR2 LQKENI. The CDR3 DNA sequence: TGTGCCAGCTCACCCGGAGGAGGGCGGATCGACGAGCAGTACTTC. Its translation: CASSPGGGRIDEQYF.

This CDR3 is CASSQPRLRASPLHF. The DNA of the CDR3 is TGCGCCAGCAGCCAGCCCCGTCTCAGGGCTTCACCCCTCCACTTT. V is TRBV4-1 and J is TRBJ1-6, with a weak D call TRBD1 (5 bases). The V end was cut by 3 bases, the J end by 9 bases, with 15 bases between. Looked up from germline, CDR1 is MGHRA and CDR2 is YSYEKL. This CDR3 comprises 15 residues.

The CDR3 DNA follows: TGTGCCTGGAGTGGGTTTATCGGGCAGGGGGACTATGGCTACACCTTC. This codes for CAWSGFIGQGDYGYTF. The chain is built from TRBV30 and TRBJ1-2; the match to TRBD1 covers 7 bases. V trimming: 1 base; J trimming: 3 bases; junction bases outside the gene matches: 11. The V gene's germline CDR1 is GTSNPN and CDR2 SVGIG (reference sequence). The CDR3 is made up of 16 amino acids. Looking up the rest from reference TRBV30 and TRBJ1-2 gives the full variable domain: SQTIHQWPATLVQPVGSPLSLECTVEGTSNPNLYWYRQAAGRGLQLLFYSVGIGQISSEVPQNLSASRPQDRQFILSSKKLLLSDSGFYLCAWSGFIGQGDYGYTFGSGTRLTVV.

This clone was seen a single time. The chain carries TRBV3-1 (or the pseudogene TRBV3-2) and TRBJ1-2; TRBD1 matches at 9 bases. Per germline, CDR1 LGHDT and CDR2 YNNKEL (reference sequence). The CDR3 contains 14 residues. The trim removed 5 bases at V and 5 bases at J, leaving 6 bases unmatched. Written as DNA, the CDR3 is TGTGCCAGCAGCGATCTGACAGGGGGATATGGCTACACCTTC. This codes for CASSDLTGGYGYTF.

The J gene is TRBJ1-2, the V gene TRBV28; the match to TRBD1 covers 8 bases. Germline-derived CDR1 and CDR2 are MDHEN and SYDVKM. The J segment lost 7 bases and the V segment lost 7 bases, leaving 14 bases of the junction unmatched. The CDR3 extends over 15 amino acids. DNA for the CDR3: TGTGCCAGCATCCCGGCGGGCAGGGGGCTTGGTGGCTACACCTTC. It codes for CASIPAGRGLGGYTF.

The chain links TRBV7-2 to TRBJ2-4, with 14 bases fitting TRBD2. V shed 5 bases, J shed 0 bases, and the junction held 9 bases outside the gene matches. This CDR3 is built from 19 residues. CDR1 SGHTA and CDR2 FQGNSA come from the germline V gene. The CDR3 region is CASSPGTSGSPRAKNIQYF. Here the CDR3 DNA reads TGTGCCAGCAGCCCAGGGACTAGCGGGAGTCCGCGAGCCAAAAACATTCAGTACTTC. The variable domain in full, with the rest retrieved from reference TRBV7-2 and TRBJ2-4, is GAGVSQSPSNKVTEKGKDVELRCDPISGHTALYWYRQSLGQGLEFLIYFQGNSAPDKSGLPSDRFSAERTGGSVSTLTIQRTQQEDSAVYLCASSPGTSGSPRAKNIQYFGAGTRLSVL.

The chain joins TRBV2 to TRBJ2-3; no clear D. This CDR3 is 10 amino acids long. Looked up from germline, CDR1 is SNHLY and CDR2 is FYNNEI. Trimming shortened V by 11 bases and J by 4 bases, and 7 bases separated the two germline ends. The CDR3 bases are TGTGCCTGCGCTTCAGATACGCAGTATTTT. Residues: CACASDTQYF.

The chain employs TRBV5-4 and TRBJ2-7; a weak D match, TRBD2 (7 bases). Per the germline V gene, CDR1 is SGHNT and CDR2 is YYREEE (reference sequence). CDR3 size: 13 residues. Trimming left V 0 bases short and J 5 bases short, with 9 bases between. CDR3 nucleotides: TGTGCCAGCAGCTTGGAGGGGGGGGACGAGCAGTACTTC. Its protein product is CASSLEGGDEQYF.

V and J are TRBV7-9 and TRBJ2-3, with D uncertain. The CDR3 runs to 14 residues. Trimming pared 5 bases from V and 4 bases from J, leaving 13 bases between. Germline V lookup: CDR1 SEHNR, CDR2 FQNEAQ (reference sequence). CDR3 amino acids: CASSRLVISDTQYF. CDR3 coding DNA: TGTGCCAGCAGCAGGCTAGTGATATCAGATACGCAGTATTTT.

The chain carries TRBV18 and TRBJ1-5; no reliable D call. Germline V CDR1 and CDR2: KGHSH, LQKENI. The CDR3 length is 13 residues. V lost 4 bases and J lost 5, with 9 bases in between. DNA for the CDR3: TGTGCCAGCTCACTTACTTCCTATCAGCCCCAGCATTTT. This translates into CASSLTSYQPQHF. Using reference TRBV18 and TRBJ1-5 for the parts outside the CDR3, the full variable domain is NAGVMQNPRHLVRRRGQEARLRCSPMKGHSHVYWYRQLPEEGLKFMVYLQKENIIDESGMPKERFSAEFPKEGPSILRIQQVVRGDSAAYFCASSLTSYQPQHFGDGTRLSIL.

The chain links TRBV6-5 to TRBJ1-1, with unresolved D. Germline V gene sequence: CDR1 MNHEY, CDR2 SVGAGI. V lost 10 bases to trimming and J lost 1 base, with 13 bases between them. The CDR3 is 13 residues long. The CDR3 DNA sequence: TGTGCCACCAATACTGCGTGGAACACTGAAGCTTTCTTT. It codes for CATNTAWNTEAFF.

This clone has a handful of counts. The CDR3 nucleotides read TGCGCCAGCAGCCCCGGGACAGGGGGTTCCTACAATGAGCAGTTCTTC. This encodes CASSPGTGGSYNEQFF. The gene calls are TRBV4-3 and TRBJ2-1; 11 bases map to TRBD1. The junction had 3 bases not matched to a gene; V was cut back by 4 bases and J by 1 base. The CDR3 consists of 16 residues. In germline, CDR1 is LGHNA, CDR2 YSLEER.

The CDR3 sequence: CASRRGADTQYF. For the CDR3, the DNA is TGTGCCAGCCGGCGGGGGGCGGATACGCAGTATTTT. The chain carries TRBV27 and TRBJ2-3, with 8 bases fitting TRBD2. Germline-derived CDR1 and CDR2 are MNHEY and SMNVEV (reference sequence). The CDR3 loop spans 12 amino acids. Trimming cost V 8 bases and J 6 bases; bases outside gene matches: 4.

CDR3 coding DNA: TGTGCCAGTGGGACAGGGAGCTACGAGCAGTACTTC. It codes for CASGTGSYEQYF. J is TRBJ2-7 and V is TRBV7-8, with 9 bases identical to TRBD1. CDR1 is SGHVS, CDR2 FQNEAQ, per germline. V lost 9 bases, J lost 3 bases, and 3 bases stayed unmatched. The CDR3 contains 12 residues.

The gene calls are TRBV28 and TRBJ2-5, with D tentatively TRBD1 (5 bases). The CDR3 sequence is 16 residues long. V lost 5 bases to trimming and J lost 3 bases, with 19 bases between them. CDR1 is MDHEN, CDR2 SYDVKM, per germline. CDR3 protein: CASSPSRQLFEETQYF. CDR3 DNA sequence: TGTGCCAGCAGTCCATCCAGACAGCTATTCGAAGAGACCCAGTACTTC.

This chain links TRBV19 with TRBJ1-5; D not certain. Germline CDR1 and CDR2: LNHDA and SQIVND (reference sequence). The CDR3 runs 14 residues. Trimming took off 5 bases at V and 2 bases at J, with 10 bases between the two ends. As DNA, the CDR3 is TGTGCCAGTAGTGTATTATATGGCAATCAGCCCCAGCATTTT. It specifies CASSVLYGNQPQHF.

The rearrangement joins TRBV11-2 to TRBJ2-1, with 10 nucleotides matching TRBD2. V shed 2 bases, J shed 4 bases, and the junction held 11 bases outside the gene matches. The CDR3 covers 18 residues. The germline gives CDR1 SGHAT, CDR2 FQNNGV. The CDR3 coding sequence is TGTGCCAGCAGCTTACTGCCCCTAACTAGCGGGGATTACAATGAGCAGTTCTTC. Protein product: CASSLLPLTSGDYNEQFF. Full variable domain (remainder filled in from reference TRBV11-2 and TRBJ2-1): EAGVAQSPRYKIIEKRQSVAFWCNPISGHATLYWYQQILGQGPKLLIQFQNNGVVDDSQLPKDRFSAERLKGVDSTLKIQPAKLEDSAVYLCASSLLPLTSGDYNEQFFGPGTRLTVL.

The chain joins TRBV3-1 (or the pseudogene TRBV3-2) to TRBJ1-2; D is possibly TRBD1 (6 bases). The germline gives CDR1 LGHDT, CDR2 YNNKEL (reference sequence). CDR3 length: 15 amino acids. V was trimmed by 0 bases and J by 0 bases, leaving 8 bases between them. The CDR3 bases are TGTGCCAGCAGCCAAGAAGGACAGCCTAACTATGGCTACACCTTC. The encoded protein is CASSQEGQPNYGYTF.

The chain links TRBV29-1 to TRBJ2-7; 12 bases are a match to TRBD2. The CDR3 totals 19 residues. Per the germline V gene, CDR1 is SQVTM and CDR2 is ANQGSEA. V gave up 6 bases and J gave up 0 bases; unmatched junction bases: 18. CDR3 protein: CSVAPRLAGEFYHSYEQYF. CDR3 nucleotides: TGCAGCGTAGCCCCGCGACTAGCGGGAGAATTTTACCACTCCTACGAGCAGTACTTC.

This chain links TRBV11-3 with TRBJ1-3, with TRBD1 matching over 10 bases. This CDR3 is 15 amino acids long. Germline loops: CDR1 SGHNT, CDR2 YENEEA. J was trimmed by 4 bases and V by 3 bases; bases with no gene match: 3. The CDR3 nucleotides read TGTGCCAGCAGCTTCGACAGGGGGCTCGGAAACACCATATATTTT. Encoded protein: CASSFDRGLGNTIYF.

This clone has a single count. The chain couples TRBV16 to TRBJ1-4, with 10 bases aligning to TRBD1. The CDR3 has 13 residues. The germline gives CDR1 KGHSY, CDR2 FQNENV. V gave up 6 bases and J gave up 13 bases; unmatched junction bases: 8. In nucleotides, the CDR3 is TGTGCCAGCAGTTCGACAGGGGGCTCAGGACTGTTTTTT. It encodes CASSSTGGSGLFF.

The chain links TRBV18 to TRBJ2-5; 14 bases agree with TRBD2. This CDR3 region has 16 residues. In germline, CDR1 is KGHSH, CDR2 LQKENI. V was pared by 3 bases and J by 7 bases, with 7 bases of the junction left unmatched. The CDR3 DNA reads TGTGCCAGCTCACCGACTAGCGGGGGGGCCGGAGGGACCCAGTACTTC. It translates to CASSPTSGGAGGTQYF.

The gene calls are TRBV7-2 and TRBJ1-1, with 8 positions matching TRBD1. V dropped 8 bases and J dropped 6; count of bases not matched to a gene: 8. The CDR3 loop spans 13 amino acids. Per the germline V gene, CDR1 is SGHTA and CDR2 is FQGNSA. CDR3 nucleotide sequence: TGTGCCAGCTCGGCAGGGGGCTGGGCTGAAGCTTTCTTT. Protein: CASSAGGWAEAFF.